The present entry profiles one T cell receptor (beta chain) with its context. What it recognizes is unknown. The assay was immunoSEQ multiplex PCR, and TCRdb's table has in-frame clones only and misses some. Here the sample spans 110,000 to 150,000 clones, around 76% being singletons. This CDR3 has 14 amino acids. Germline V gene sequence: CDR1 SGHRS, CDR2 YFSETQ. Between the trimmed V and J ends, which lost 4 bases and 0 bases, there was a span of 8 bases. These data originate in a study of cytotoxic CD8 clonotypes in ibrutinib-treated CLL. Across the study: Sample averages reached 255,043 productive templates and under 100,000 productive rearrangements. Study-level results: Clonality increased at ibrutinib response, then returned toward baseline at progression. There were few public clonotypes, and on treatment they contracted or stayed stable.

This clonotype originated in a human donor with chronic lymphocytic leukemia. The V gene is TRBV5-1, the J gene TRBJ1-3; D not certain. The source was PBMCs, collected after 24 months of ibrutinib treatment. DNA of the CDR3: TGCGCCAGCAGCCCCACGACCTCTGGAAACACCATATATTTT. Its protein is CASSPTTSGNTIYF. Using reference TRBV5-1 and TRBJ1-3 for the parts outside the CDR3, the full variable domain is KAGVTQTPRYLIKTRGQQVTLSCSPISGHRSVSWYQQTPGQGLQFLFEYFSETQRNKGNFPGRFSGRQFSNSRSEMNVSTLELGDSALYLCASSPTTSGNTIYFGEGSWLTVV.